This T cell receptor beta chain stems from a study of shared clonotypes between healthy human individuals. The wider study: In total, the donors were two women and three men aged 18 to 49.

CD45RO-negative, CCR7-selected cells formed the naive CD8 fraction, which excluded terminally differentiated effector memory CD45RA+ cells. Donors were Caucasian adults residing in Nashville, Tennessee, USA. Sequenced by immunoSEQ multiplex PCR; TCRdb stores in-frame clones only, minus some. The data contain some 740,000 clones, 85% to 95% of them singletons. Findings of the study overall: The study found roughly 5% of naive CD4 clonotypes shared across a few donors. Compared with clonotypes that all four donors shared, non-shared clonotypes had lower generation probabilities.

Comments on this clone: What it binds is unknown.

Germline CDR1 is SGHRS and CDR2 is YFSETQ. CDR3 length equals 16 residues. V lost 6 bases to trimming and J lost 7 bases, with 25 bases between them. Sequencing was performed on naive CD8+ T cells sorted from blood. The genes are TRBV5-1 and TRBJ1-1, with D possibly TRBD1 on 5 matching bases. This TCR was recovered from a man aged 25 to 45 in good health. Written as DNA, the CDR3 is TGCGCCAGCATTCCCACCAGCGGCGTGGGACGGATTGAAGCTTTCTTT. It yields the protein CASIPTSGVGRIEAFF.